The 9 T cell receptor beta chains listed next were all sequenced from one sample in a study of vaccination effects on CD4 cells after COVID-19. Repertoires were generated with immunoSEQ multiplex PCR, while TCRdb's copy carries only in-frame clones and drops some. The table has more than 45,000 clones, roughly three quarters seen once. Scientists isolated CD4+ T cells after a roughly nine-day culture period ended. No cognate antigen is known for these TCRs. The source material was CD4+ T cells from PBMCs cultured without peptide, sampled before COVID-19 vaccination. The source is a human donor who had a prior SARS-CoV-2 infection.

The CDR3 spells CASSLSRGSEAFF. The CDR3 coding sequence is TGTGCCAGCAGCTTATCTAGGGGTTCTGAAGCTTTCTTT. The V and J genes are TRBV7-3 and TRBJ1-1, with D possibly matching TRBD1 (5 bases). The CDR3 sequence is 13 residues long. From germline, CDR1 is SGHTA and CDR2 FQGTGA. Trimming left V 2 bases short and J 6 bases short, with 10 bases between.

The chain employs TRBV18 and TRBJ1-3; D might be TRBD1 (5 bases). Trimming took off 6 bases at V and 4 bases at J, with 19 bases between the two ends. The CDR3 is 16 amino acids. Germline loops: CDR1 KGHSH, CDR2 LQKENI. CDR3 amino acids: CASSQRLGALGNTIYF. The DNA for the CDR3 is TGTGCCAGCTCCCAACGGTTAGGGGCTCTCGGAAACACCATATATTTT.

This chain links TRBV7-2 with TRBJ2-1, with D perhaps TRBD1 (6 bases). V gave up 4 bases and J gave up 3 bases, with 13 bases separating them. Germline assignment: CDR1 SGHTA and CDR2 FQGNSA. This CDR3 spans 15 amino acids. The CDR3 spells CASSSQTGNYNEQFF. Written as DNA, the CDR3 is TGTGCCAGCAGCTCCCAGACAGGTAACTACAATGAGCAGTTCTTC.

The chain carries TRBV12-3 or TRBV12-4 and TRBJ1-1, with D uncertain. Trimming stripped 4 bases from V and 1 base from J, with 7 bases between. The CDR3 runs 13 residues. This chain's CDR3 is CASSWEENTEAFF. CDR3 nucleotides: TGTGCCAGCAGTTGGGAGGAGAACACTGAAGCTTTCTTT.

The chain joins TRBV5-1 to TRBJ2-5; 8 bases line up with TRBD1. Trimming cost V 3 bases and J 5 bases; bases outside gene matches: 6. The V gene's germline CDR1 is SGHRS and CDR2 YFSETQ. The CDR3 sequence is 14 residues long. For the CDR3, the DNA is TGCGCCAGCAGCTCGGGGACAGGCCGGGAGACCCAGTACTTC. This sequence encodes CASSSGTGRETQYF.

The V and J genes are TRBV6-2 or TRBV6-3 and TRBJ2-1; D may correspond to TRBD1 or TRBD2 (7 bases each). The germline V gene has CDR1 MNHEY and CDR2 SVGEGT. CDR3 length: 20 residues. V was shortened by 2 bases and J by 0 bases, with 23 bases between the two germline ends. The CDR3 protein is CASSYPTGRGRISSYNEQFF. CDR3 DNA sequence: TGTGCCAGCAGTTACCCCACGGGGAGGGGGCGAATAAGCTCCTACAATGAGCAGTTCTTC.

About this clone: The same CDR3 arises from other DNA sequences in this sample as well. The CDR3 is CASSVGGNSNQPQHF. The CDR3, as DNA: TGTGCCAGCAGCGTGGGCGGGAATAGCAATCAGCCCCAGCATTTT. The rearrangement joins TRBV9 to TRBJ1-5; no firm D call. CDR1 SGDLS and CDR2 YYNGEE come from the germline V gene. V was cut by 2 bases and J by 0 bases, with 9 bases left in between. The CDR3 loop spans 15 amino acids.

The rearrangement links TRBV5-1 to TRBJ1-1, with D perhaps matching TRBD1 (6 bases). The CDR3 extends over 14 amino acids. Germline V gene lookup returns CDR1 SGHRS and CDR2 YFSETQ. The V and J ends lost 4 bases and 3 bases respectively, with 13 bases between them. The CDR3 region is CASSERTGYTEAFF. The CDR3 DNA reads as TGCGCCAGCAGCGAACGAACAGGGTACACTGAAGCTTTCTTT.

This chain connects TRBV24-1 to TRBJ2-1; TRBD1 matches at 8 bases. The CDR3 length is 14 residues. With 0 bases clipped from V and 12 bases from J, the junction kept 6 bases outside the gene matches. CDR1 and CDR2 from the germline V gene are KGHDR and SFDVKD. CDR3 DNA: TGTGCCACCAGTGATTTGTGGCAGGGGGCAGGGCAGTTCTTC. This gives the protein CATSDLWQGAGQFF.